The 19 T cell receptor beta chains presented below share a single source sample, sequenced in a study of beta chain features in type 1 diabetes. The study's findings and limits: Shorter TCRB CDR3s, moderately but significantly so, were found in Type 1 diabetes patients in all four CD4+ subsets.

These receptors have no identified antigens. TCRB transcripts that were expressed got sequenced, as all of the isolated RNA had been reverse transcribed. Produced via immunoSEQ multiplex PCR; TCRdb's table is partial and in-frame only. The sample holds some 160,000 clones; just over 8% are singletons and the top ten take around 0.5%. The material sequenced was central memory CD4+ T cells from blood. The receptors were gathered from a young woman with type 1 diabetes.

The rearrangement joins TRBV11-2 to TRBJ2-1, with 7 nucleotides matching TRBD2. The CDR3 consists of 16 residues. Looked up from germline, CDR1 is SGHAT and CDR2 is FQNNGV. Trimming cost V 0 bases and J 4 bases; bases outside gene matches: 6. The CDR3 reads CASSLDLGGGYNEQFF. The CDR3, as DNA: TGTGCCAGCAGCTTAGATCTTGGGGGGGGTTACAATGAGCAGTTCTTC. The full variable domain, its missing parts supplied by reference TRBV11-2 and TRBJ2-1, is EAGVAQSPRYKIIEKRQSVAFWCNPISGHATLYWYQQILGQGPKLLIQFQNNGVVDDSQLPKDRFSAERLKGVDSTLKIQPAKLEDSAVYLCASSLDLGGGYNEQFFGPGTRLTVL.

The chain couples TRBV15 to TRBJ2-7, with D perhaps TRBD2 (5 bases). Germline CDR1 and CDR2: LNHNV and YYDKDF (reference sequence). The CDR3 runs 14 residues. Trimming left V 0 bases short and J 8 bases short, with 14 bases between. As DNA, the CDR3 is TGTGCCACCAGCAGAGAGAGCGGAACTACGAAGCAGTACTTC. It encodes CATSRESGTTKQYF. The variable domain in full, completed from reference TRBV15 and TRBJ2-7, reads DAMVIQNPRYQVTQFGKPVTLSCSQTLNHNVMYWYQQKSSQAPKLLFHYYDKDFNNEADTPDNFQSRRPNTSFCFLDIRSPGLGDTAMYLCATSRESGTTKQYFGPGTRLTVT.

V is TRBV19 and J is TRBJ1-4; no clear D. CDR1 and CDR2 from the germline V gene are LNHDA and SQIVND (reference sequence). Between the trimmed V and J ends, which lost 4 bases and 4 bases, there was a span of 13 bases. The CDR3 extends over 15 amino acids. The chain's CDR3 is CASSKAAVGNEKLFF. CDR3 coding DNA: TGTGCCAGTAGTAAGGCGGCAGTCGGTAATGAAAAACTGTTTTTT.

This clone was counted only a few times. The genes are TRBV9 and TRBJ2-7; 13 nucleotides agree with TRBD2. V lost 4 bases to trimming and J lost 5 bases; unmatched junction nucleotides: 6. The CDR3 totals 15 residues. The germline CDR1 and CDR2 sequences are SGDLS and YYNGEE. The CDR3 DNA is TGTGCCAGCAGCCCTCGACTAGCGGGAGGACACGAGCAGTACTTC. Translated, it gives CASSPRLAGGHEQYF.

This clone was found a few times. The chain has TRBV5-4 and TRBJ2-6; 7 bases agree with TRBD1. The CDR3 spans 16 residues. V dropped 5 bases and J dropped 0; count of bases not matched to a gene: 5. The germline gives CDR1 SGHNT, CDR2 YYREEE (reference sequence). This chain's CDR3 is CASRGTDYSGANVLTF. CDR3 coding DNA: TGTGCCAGCAGGGGGACAGACTACTCTGGGGCCAACGTCCTGACTTTC. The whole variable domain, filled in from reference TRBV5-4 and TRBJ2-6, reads ETGVTQSPTHLIKTRGQQVTLRCSSQSGHNTVSWYQQALGQGPQFIFQYYREEENGRGNFPPRFSGLQFPNYSSELNVNALELDDSALYLCASRGTDYSGANVLTFGAGSRLTVL.

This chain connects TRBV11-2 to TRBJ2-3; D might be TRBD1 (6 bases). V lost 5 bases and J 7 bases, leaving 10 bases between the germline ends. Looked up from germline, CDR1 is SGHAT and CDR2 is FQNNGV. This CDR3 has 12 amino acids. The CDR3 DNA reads TGTGCCAGCAGCCACACAGGGAATACGCAGTATTTT. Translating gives CASSHTGNTQYF.

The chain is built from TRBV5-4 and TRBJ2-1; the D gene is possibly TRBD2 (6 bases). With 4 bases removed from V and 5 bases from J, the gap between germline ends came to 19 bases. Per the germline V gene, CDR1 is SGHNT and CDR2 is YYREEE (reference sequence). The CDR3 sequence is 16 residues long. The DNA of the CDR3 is TGTGCCAGCAGCCCGCGGGGTCCCTCAGGAGACAATGAGCAGTTCTTC. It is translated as CASSPRGPSGDNEQFF.

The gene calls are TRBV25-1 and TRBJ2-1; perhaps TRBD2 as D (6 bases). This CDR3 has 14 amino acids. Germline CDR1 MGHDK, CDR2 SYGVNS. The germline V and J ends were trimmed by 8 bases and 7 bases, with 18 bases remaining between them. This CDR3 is CASGPRAGGNEQFF. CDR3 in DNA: TGTGCCAGCGGACCGCGCGCTGGGGGGAATGAGCAGTTCTTC.

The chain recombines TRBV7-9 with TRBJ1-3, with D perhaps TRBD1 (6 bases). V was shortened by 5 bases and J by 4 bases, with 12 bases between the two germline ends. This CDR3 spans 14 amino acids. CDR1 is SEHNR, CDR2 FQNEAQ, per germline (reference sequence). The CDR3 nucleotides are TGTGCCAGCAGCCACGGACAGTCGGGAAACACCATATATTTT. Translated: CASSHGQSGNTIYF.

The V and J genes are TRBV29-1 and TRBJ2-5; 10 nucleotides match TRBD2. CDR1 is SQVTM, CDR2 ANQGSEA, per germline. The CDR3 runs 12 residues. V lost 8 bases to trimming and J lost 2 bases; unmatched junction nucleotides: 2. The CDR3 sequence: CSLGLAQETQYF. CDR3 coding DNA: TGCAGCCTGGGACTAGCGCAAGAGACCCAGTACTTC.

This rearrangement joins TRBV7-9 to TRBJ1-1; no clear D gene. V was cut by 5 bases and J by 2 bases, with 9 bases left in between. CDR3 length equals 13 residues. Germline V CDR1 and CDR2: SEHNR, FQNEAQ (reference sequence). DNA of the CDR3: TGTGCCAGCAGCCAACAGATTAACACTGAAGCTTTCTTT. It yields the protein CASSQQINTEAFF.

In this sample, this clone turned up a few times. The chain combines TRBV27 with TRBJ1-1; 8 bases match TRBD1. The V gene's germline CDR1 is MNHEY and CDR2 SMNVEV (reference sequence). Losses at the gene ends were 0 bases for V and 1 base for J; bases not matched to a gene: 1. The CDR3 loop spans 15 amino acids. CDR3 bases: TGTGCCAGCAGTTTATCCGGGACAGGGAACACTGAAGCTTTCTTT. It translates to CASSLSGTGNTEAFF.

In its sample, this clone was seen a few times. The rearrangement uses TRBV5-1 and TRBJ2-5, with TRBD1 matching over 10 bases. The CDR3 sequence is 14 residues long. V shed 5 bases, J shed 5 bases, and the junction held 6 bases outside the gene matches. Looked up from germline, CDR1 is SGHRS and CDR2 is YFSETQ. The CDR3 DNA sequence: TGCGCCAGCAGAACCGGGACAGGGGACGAGACCCAGTACTTC. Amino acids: CASRTGTGDETQYF.

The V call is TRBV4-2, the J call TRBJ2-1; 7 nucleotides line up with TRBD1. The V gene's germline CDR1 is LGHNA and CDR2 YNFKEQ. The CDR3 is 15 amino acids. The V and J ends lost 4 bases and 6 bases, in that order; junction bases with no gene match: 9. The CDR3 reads CASSPGQALVNEQFF. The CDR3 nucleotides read TGTGCCAGCAGCCCAGGACAGGCTCTGGTCAATGAGCAGTTCTTC.

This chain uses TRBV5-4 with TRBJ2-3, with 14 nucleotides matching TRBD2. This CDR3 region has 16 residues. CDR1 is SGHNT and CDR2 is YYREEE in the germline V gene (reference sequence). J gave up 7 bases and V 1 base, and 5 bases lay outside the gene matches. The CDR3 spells CASSLPGLAGVNTQYF. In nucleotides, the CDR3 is TGTGCCAGCAGCTTGCCGGGACTAGCGGGAGTGAATACGCAGTATTTT.

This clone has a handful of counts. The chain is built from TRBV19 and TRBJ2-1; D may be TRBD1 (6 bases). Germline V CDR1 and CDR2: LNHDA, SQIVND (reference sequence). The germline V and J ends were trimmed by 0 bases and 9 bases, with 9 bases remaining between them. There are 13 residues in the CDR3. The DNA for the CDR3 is TGTGCCAGTAGTATAGAGAGGGGGAGTGAGCAGTTCTTC. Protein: CASSIERGSEQFF.

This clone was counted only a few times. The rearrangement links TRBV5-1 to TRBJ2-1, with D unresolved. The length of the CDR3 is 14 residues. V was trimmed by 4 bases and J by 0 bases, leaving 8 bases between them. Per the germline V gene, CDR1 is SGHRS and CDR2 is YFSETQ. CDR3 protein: CASSPHSSYNEQFF. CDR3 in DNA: TGCGCCAGCAGCCCTCACAGCTCCTACAATGAGCAGTTCTTC.

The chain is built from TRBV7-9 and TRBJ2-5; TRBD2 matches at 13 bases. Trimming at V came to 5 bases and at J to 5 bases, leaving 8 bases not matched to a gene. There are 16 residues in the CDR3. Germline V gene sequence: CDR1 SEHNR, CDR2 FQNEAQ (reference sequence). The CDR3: CASSIRLAGGLETQYF. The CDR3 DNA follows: TGTGCCAGCAGCATCCGACTAGCGGGAGGTCTGGAGACCCAGTACTTC. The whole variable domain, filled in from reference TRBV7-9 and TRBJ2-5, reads DTGVSQNPRHKITKRGQNVTFRCDPISEHNRLYWYRQTLGQGPEFLTYFQNEAQLEKSRLLSDRFSAERPKGSFSTLEIQRTEQGDSAMYLCASSIRLAGGLETQYFGPGTRLLVL.

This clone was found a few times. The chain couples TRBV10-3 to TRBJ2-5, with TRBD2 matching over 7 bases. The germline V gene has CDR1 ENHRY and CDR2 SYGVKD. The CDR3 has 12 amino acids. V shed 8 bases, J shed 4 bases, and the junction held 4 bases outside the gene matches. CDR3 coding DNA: TGTGCCATCGGGGAGGGACGAGAGACCCAGTACTTC. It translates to CAIGEGRETQYF.